The 21 T cell receptor beta chains reported below all come from one sample, sequenced in a study of OX40 agonist ivuxolimab in advanced cancers. TCRdb's table, derived via immunoSEQ multiplex PCR, lists solely in-frame clones and lacks some. The sample holds around 64,000 clones, 75% to 90% seen once. The sample was CD4+ or CD8+ T cells sorted from blood, taken in a trial of the OX40 agonist ivuxolimab. Receptor source: an adult with an advanced solid tumor such as melanoma, head and neck, liver or kidney cancer.

The V call is TRBV5-1, the J call TRBJ2-5; 8 bases match TRBD2. CDR1 and CDR2 (germline): SGHRS, YFSETQ. The CDR3 sequence is 13 residues long. J lost 5 bases, V lost 5 bases, and 5 bases had no gene match. Here the CDR3 reads CASSSGGLETQYF. CDR3 nucleotide sequence: TGCGCCAGCAGTTCGGGGGGGCTGGAGACCCAGTACTTC.

The chain recombines TRBV9 with TRBJ1-2; D not certain. CDR1 and CDR2 from the germline V gene are SGDLS and YYNGEE. V lost 3 bases and J lost 7, with 13 bases in between. The CDR3 sequence is 13 residues long. The CDR3 region has the DNA TGTGCCAGCAGCGCGCCGGGAGCCCTTGGCTACACCTTC. As protein: CASSAPGALGYTF. Combining the CDR3 with reference TRBV9 and TRBJ1-2 gives the whole variable domain DSGVTQTPKHLITATGQRVTLRCSPRSGDLSVYWYQQSLDQGLQFLIQYYNGEERAKGNILERFSAQQFPDLHSELNLSSLELGDSALYFCASSAPGALGYTFGSGTRLTVV.

Turning to this clone: Within the sample, other DNA sequences also encode this same CDR3. The chain couples TRBV6-6 to TRBJ2-2, with no clear D. The CDR3 runs to 14 residues. V was shortened by 7 bases and J by 1 base, with 10 bases between the two germline ends. Germline loops: CDR1 MNHNY, CDR2 SVGAGI (reference sequence). The DNA of the CDR3 is TGTGCCAGCATTGCTAGGGAGAACACCGGGGAGCTGTTTTTT. It encodes CASIARENTGELFF.

The J gene is TRBJ2-2, the V gene TRBV6-6; D unclear. Germline V gene sequence: CDR1 MNHNY, CDR2 SVGAGI (reference sequence). V gave up 4 bases and J gave up 0 bases, with 3 bases separating them. The CDR3 is 13 residues long. As DNA, the CDR3 is TGTGCCAGCAGTTTGTCGAACACCGGGGAGCTGTTTTTT. Translated: CASSLSNTGELFF.

The chain has TRBV6-5 and TRBJ2-1, with 9 bases fitting TRBD2. The germline V gene has CDR1 MNHEY and CDR2 SVGAGI. The CDR3 is 15 amino acids. V dropped 2 bases and J dropped 8; count of bases not matched to a gene: 7. This CDR3 reads CASSYPASGMDEQFF. CDR3 bases: TGTGCCAGCAGTTACCCGGCTAGCGGGATGGATGAGCAGTTCTTC.

This chain connects TRBV19 to TRBJ2-2; unclear D gene. Germline V gives CDR1 LNHDA, CDR2 SQIVND (reference sequence). Trimming took 5 bases from V and 4 from J, leaving 5 bases between them. The CDR3 sequence is 12 residues long. CDR3: CASSRSTGELFF. The CDR3 nucleotides read TGTGCCAGTAGTCGGAGCACCGGGGAGCTGTTTTTT.

The CDR3 loop is CASSSVPGAATGELFF. CDR3 sequence (DNA): TGCGCCAGCAGCTCAGTTCCAGGGGCTGCCACCGGGGAGCTGTTTTTT. The genes are TRBV5-1 and TRBJ2-2, with TRBD1 as a possible D gene (6 bases). The CDR3 is 16 amino acids. V was pared by 3 bases and J by 4 bases, with 16 bases between. Per the germline V gene, CDR1 is SGHRS and CDR2 is YFSETQ. Combining the CDR3 with reference TRBV5-1 and TRBJ2-2 gives the whole variable domain KAGVTQTPRYLIKTRGQQVTLSCSPISGHRSVSWYQQTPGQGLQFLFEYFSETQRNKGNFPGRFSGRQFSNSRSEMNVSTLELGDSALYLCASSSVPGAATGELFFGEGSRLTVL.

The chain combines TRBV18 with TRBJ2-1; 7 bases fit TRBD1. Germline V lookup: CDR1 KGHSH, CDR2 LQKENI. The CDR3 sequence is 15 residues long. After removal of 3 bases from V and 3 bases from J, the junction contained 5 bases not matched to a gene. The CDR3 region is CASSPARTGYNEQFF. CDR3 coding DNA: TGTGCCAGCTCACCGGCCCGGACAGGCTACAATGAGCAGTTCTTC.

V usage is TRBV5-5 and J usage is TRBJ2-1; D remains ambiguous. Germline CDR1 is SGHKS and CDR2 is YYEKEE (reference sequence). V was cut by 4 bases and J by 1 base, with 18 bases left in between. This CDR3 has 17 amino acids. This chain's CDR3 is CASSPSPARISYNEQFF. The CDR3 region has the DNA TGTGCCAGCAGCCCCTCCCCGGCCAGGATATCCTACAATGAGCAGTTCTTC.

V gene TRBV5-1 combines with J gene TRBJ1-5; no clear D. CDR3 length: 15 residues. CDR1 SGHRS and CDR2 YFSETQ come from the germline V gene. V was trimmed by 0 bases and J by 0 bases, leaving 7 bases between them. The chain's CDR3 is CASSLDSASNQPQHF. The CDR3 coding sequence is TGCGCCAGCAGCTTGGACAGCGCTAGCAATCAGCCCCAGCATTTT. The whole variable domain, filled in from reference TRBV5-1 and TRBJ1-5, reads KAGVTQTPRYLIKTRGQQVTLSCSPISGHRSVSWYQQTPGQGLQFLFEYFSETQRNKGNFPGRFSGRQFSNSRSEMNVSTLELGDSALYLCASSLDSASNQPQHFGDGTRLSIL.

This chain uses TRBV14 with TRBJ2-5, with 11 bases identical to TRBD2. In germline, CDR1 is SGHDN, CDR2 FVKESK. The CDR3 contains 16 residues. V trimming: 2 bases; J trimming: 6 bases; junction bases outside the gene matches: 8. The DNA for the CDR3 is TGTGCCAGCAGCCAAATGCTACTAGCGGGGGAGAAGACCCAGTACTTC. As protein: CASSQMLLAGEKTQYF.

Here the CDR3 DNA reads TGTGCCAGCACCAGGGCAACTAATGAAAAACTGTTTTTT. This gives the protein CASTRATNEKLFF. V and J are TRBV25-1 and TRBJ1-4, with D tentatively TRBD1 (5 bases). Looked up from germline, CDR1 is MGHDK and CDR2 is SYGVNS. Deletions cut 7 bases from V and 0 bases from J, with 6 bases between. The CDR3 has 13 amino acids.

The CDR3 DNA reads TGTGCCAGTAGTGCGGGACAAGATTTCAATGAGCAGTTCTTC. This codes for CASSAGQDFNEQFF. The chain couples TRBV19 to TRBJ2-1; possibly TRBD1 or TRBD2 for D (6 bases each). The CDR3 length is 14 residues. V lost 5 bases and J 6 bases, leaving 14 bases between the germline ends. The germline V gene encodes CDR1 LNHDA and CDR2 SQIVND (reference sequence).

The J gene is TRBJ2-6, the V gene TRBV10-3; unclear D gene. This CDR3 is 17 amino acids long. Trimming shortened V by 0 bases and J by 0 bases, and 9 bases separated the two germline ends. Germline assignment: CDR1 ENHRY and CDR2 SYGVKD. The CDR3 protein is CAISESTVDSGANVLTF. The CDR3 bases are TGTGCCATCAGTGAGTCGACGGTGGACTCTGGGGCCAACGTCCTGACTTTC.

The V gene is TRBV7-3, the J gene TRBJ2-1, with D possibly matching TRBD2 (6 bases). V was clipped by 5 bases and J by 6 bases, with 11 bases between them. This CDR3 contains 13 residues. Germline CDR1 and CDR2: SGHTA and FQGTGA. The CDR3 sequence is CASSPQTSNEQFF. CDR3 nucleotide sequence: TGTGCCAGCAGCCCCCAGACTAGCAATGAGCAGTTCTTC. Full variable domain (missing parts from reference TRBV7-3 and TRBJ2-1): GAGVSQTPSNKVTEKGKYVELRCDPISGHTALYWYRQSLGQGPEFLIYFQGTGAADDSGLPNDRFFAVRPEGSVSTLKIQRTERGDSAVYLCASSPQTSNEQFFGPGTRLTVL.

The V gene is TRBV11-2, the J gene TRBJ2-5; maybe TRBD2 (5 bases). V was cut by 5 bases and J by 5 bases, with 18 bases left in between. CDR3 size: 15 residues. The germline CDR1 and CDR2 sequences are SGHAT and FQNNGV. CDR3 coding DNA: TGTGCCAGCAGCCAAGTAGGACTCACCGGGGAGACCCAGTACTTC. Translating gives CASSQVGLTGETQYF.

The rearrangement uses TRBV19 and TRBJ2-7; the D is unclear. Germline CDR1 reads LNHDA; CDR2 reads SQIVND (reference sequence). Trimming removed 7 bases from V and 5 bases from J, with 24 bases in between. The CDR3 is 16 amino acids. CDR3 DNA sequence: TGTGCCAGTACCCCGAACGTCTGGGGTACCAGGAACGAGCAGTACTTC. Protein product: CASTPNVWGTRNEQYF.

In nucleotides, the CDR3 is TGCGCCAGCAACCGTGGTGGGGGCACTGAAGCTTTCTTT. Translated: CASNRGGGTEAFF. This chain joins TRBV5-1 and TRBJ1-1; possible D gene TRBD1, 5 bases. The CDR3 totals 13 residues. Per the germline V gene, CDR1 is SGHRS and CDR2 is YFSETQ. V was trimmed by 6 bases and J by 4 bases, leaving 13 bases between them.

The chain has TRBV2 and TRBJ1-2, with D uncertain. From germline, CDR1 is SNHLY and CDR2 FYNNEI. V lost 4 bases, J lost 0 bases, and 9 bases lay in between. This CDR3 contains 14 residues. The CDR3: CASSVQSANYGYTF. The CDR3 DNA sequence: TGTGCCAGCAGTGTGCAGTCGGCTAACTATGGCTACACCTTC.

V and J are TRBV30 and TRBJ2-7; 9 bases agree with TRBD2. CDR3 length: 13 amino acids. Germline assignment: CDR1 GTSNPN and CDR2 SVGIG (reference sequence). V shed 2 bases and J 2 bases; nucleotides not matched to a gene: 1. This CDR3 is CAWSSGGPYEQYF. The CDR3 coding sequence is TGTGCCTGGAGTAGCGGGGGGCCCTACGAGCAGTACTTC.

The V call is TRBV6-5, the J call TRBJ2-1; no clear D gene. Germline values: CDR1 MNHEY, CDR2 SVGAGI. Trimming removed 0 bases at V and 8 bases at J, with 14 bases between. This CDR3 is 15 amino acids long. The CDR3 coding sequence is TGTGCCAGCAGTTACTCGTTGCGGCCGGCGGATGAGCAGTTCTTC. Its translation: CASSYSLRPADEQFF.